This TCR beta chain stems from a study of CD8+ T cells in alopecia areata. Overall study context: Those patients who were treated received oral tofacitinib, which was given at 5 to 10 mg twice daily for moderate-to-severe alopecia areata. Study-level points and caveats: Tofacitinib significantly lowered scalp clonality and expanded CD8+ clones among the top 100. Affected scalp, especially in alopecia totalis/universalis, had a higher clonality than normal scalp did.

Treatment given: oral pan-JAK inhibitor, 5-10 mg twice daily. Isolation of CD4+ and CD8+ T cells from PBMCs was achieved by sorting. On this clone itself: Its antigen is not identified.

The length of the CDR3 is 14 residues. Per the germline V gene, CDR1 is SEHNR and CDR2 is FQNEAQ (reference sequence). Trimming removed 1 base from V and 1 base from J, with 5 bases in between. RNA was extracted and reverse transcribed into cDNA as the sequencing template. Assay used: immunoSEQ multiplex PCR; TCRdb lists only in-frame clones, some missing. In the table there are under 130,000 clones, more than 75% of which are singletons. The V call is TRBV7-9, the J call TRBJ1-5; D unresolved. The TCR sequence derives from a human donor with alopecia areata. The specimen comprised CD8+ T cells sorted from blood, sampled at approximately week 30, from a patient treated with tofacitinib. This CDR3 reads CASSLDSSNQPQHF. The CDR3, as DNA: TGTGCCAGCAGCTTAGACAGCAGCAATCAGCCCCAGCATTTT.